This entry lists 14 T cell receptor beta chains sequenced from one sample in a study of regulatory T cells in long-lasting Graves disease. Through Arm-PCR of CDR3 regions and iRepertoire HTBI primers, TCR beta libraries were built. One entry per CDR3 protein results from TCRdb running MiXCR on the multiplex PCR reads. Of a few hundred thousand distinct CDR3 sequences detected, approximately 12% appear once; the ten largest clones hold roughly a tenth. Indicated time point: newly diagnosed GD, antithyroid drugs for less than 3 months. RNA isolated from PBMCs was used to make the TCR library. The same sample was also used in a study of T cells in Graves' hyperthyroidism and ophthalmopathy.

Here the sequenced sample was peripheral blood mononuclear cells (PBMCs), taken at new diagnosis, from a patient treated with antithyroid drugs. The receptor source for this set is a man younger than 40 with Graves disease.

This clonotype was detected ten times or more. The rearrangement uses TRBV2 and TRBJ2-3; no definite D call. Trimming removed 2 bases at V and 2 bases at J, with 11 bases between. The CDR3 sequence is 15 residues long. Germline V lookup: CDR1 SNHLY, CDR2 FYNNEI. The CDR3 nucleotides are TGTGCCAGCAGTGAACGAGAAAAAGACACAGATACGCAGTATTTT. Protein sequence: CASSEREKDTDTQYF.

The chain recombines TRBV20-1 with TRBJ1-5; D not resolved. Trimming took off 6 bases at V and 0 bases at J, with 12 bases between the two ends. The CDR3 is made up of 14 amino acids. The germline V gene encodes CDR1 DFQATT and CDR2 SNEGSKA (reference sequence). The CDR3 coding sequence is TGCAGTGCCATCTATAGTTATAGCAATCAGCCCCAGCATTTT. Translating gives CSAIYSYSNQPQHF.

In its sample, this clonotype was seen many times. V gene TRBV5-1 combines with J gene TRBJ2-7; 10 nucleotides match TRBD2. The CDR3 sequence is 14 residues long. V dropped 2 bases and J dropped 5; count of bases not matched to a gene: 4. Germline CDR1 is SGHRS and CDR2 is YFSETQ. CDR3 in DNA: TGCGCCAGCAGCTTTAGCGGGAGGTTGGACGAGCAGTACTTC. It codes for CASSFSGRLDEQYF. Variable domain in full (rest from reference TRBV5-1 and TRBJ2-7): KAGVTQTPRYLIKTRGQQVTLSCSPISGHRSVSWYQQTPGQGLQFLFEYFSETQRNKGNFPGRFSGRQFSNSRSEMNVSTLELGDSALYLCASSFSGRLDEQYFGPGTRLTVT.

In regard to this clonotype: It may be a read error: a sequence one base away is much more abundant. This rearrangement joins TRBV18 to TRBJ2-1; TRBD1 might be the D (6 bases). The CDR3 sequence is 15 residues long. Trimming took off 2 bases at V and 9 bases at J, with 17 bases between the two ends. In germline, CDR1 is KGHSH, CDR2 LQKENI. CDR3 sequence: CASSPGAGVGSEQFF. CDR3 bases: TGTGCCAGCTCACCAGGCGCAGGGGTAGGGAGTGAGCAGTTCTTC.

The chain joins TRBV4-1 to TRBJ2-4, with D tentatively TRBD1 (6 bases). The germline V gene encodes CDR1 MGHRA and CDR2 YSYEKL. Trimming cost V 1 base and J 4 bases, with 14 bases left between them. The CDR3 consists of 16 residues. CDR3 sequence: CASSQVGVDRKNIQYF. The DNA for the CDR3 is TGCGCCAGCAGCCAAGTAGGAGTCGACAGGAAAAACATTCAGTACTTC.

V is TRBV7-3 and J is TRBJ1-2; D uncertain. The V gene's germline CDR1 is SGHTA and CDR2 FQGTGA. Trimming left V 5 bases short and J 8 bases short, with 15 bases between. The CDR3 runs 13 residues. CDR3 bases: TGTGCCAGCAGCCCCCCGGCGAGCACCGGCTACACCTTC. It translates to CASSPPASTGYTF.

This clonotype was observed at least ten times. Here the CDR3 DNA reads TGTGCCAGCAGTTTAAAAACCCCCACAGATACGCAGTATTTT. Translated, it gives CASSLKTPTDTQYF. The rearrangement joins TRBV12-3 or TRBV12-4 to TRBJ2-3, with D uncertain. The V end was cut by 2 bases, the J end by 2 bases, with 8 bases between. The CDR3 has 14 residues.

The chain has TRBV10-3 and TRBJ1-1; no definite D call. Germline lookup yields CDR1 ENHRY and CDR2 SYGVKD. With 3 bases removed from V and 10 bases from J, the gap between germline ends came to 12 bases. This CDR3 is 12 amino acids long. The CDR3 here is CAISEIEGTAFF. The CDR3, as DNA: TGTGCCATCAGTGAAATCGAGGGTACAGCTTTCTTT.

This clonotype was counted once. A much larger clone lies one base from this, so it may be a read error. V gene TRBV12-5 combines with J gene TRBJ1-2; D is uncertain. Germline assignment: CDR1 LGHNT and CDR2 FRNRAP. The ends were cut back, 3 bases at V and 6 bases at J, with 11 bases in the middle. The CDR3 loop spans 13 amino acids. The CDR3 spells CASGFGIANGYTF. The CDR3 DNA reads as TGTGCTAGTGGTTTTGGTATAGCTAATGGCTACACCTTC. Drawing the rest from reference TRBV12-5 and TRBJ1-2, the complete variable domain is DARVTQTPRHKVTEMGQEVTMRCQPILGHNTVFWYRQTMMQGLELLAYFRNRAPLDDSGMPKDRFSAEMPDATLATLKIQPSEPRDSAVYFCASGFGIANGYTFGSGTRLTVV.

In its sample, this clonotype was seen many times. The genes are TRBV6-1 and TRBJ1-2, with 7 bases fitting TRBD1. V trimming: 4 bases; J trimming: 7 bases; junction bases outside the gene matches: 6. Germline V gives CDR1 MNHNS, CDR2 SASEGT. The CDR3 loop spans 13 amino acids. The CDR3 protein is CASSAWTGVGYTF. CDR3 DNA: TGTGCCAGCAGTGCCTGGACAGGAGTTGGCTACACCTTC.

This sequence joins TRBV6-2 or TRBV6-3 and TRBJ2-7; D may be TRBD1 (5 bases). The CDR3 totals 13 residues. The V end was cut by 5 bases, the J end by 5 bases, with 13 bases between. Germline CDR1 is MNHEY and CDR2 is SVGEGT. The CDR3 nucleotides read TGTGCCAGCAGTGACACAGGTATTCACGAGCAGTACTTC. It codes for CASSDTGIHEQYF.

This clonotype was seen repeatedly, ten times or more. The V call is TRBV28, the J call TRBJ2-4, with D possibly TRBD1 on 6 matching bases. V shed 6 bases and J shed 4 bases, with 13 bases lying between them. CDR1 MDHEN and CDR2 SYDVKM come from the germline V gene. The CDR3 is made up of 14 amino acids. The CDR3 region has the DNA TGTGCCAGCAGGGACTCTAGGGGGAAAAACATTCAGTACTTC. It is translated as CASRDSRGKNIQYF.

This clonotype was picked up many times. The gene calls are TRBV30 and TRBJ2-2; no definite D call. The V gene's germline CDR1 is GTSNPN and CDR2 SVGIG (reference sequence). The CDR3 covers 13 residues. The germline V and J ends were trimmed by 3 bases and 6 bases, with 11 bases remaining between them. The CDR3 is CAWRSLDAGELFF. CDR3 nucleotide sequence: TGTGCCTGGAGAAGCCTAGACGCCGGGGAGCTGTTTTTT.

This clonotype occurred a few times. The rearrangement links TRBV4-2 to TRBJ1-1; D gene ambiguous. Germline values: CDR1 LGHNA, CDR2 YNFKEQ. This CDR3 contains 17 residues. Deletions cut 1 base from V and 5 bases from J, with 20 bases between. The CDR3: CASSQATGRGGRTEAFF. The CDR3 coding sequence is TGTGCCAGCAGCCAAGCCACCGGGAGAGGCGGGAGGACTGAAGCTTTCTTT.